This T cell receptor (beta chain) is drawn from a study of cytomegalovirus exposure and HLA in healthy donors. Study as a whole: Some 85 million unique TCRs from HLA-typed donors were held in an early data release.

As concerns this clone: Its antigen is undetermined.

This PCR relied on a set of 60 Vbeta primers and 13 Jbeta primers. This table comes from immunoSEQ multiplex PCR, and its TCRdb copy is limited to in-frame clones, with some not included. The repertoire includes around 130,000 clones, approximately 79% of them detected once, and about 1.2% sits in the top ten. Samples came from healthy bone marrow donors. Broader study findings: The study designated 150 to 200 TCR beta chains cytomegalovirus-associated. The CMV antigen specificity of a few CMV-associated chains was confirmed through in vitro analysis.

Trimming took off 2 bases at V and 0 bases at J, with 10 bases between the two ends. The CDR3 has 15 amino acids. CDR1 is SGHNT and CDR2 is YYREEE in the germline V gene (reference sequence). This receptor was taken from a female donor in good health and CMV-seronegative. The chain joins TRBV5-4 to TRBJ2-3, with D unclear. Sequencing was carried out using PBMCs. CDR3 region: CASSFSGRSTDTQYF. The CDR3 region has the DNA TGTGCCAGCAGCTTCTCTGGCCGCAGCACAGATACGCAGTATTTT.